The following is a T cell receptor (beta chain) sequence with its context. Its antigen is undetermined. The data are from a study of cytomegalovirus exposure and HLA in healthy donors. Study-wide results and caveats: Information on immune exposure was restricted to one variable (CMV serostatus).

Amplification used 60 Vbeta primers and 13 Jbeta primers. Clones were read by immunoSEQ multiplex PCR, and TCRdb kept only the in-frame ones, dropping some. The sample shows nearly 200,000 clones, 70% to 85% of them seen only once. The ends were cut back, 8 bases at V and 2 bases at J, with 8 bases in the middle. CDR3 size: 12 residues. Germline loops: CDR1 MDHEN, CDR2 SYDVKM. Sequencing used PBMCs. The sequence derives from a boy between 2 and 10 years old in good health and CMV-seronegative. The rearrangement uses TRBV28 and TRBJ2-3; no definite D call. The DNA of the CDR3 is TGTGCCAGCTTGGGCTCCACAGATACGCAGTATTTT. Protein product: CASLGSTDTQYF. Based on the CDR3 plus reference TRBV28 and TRBJ2-3, the full variable domain is DVKVTQSSRYLVKRTGEKVFLECVQDMDHENMFWYRQDPGLGLRLIYFSYDVKMKEKGDIPEGYSVSREKKERFSLILESASTNQTSMYLCASLGSTDTQYFGPGTRLTVL.